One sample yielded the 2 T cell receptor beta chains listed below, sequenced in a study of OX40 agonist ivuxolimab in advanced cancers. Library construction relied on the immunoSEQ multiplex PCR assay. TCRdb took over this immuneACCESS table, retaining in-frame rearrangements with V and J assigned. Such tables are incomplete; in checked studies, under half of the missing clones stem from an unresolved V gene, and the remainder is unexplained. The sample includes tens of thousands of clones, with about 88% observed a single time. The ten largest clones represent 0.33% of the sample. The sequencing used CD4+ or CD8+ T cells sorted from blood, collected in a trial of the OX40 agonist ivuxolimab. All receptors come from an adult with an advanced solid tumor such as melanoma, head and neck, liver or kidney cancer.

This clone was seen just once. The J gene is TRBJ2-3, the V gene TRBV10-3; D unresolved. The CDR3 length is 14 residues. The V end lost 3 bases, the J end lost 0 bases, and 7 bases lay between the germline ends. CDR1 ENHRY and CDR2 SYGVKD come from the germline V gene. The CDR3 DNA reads TGTGCCATCAGTGATCTAGTTAGCACAGATACGCAGTATTTT. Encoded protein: CAISDLVSTDTQYF.

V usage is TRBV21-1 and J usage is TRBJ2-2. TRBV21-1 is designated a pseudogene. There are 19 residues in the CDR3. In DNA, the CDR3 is TGTGCCAGCAGCAGCCCGGTGGAACACCCGATTTCGAACACCGGGGAGCTGTTTTTT. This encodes CASSSPVEHPISNTGELFF.